The present T cell receptor beta chain was sequenced within a study of T-cell reconstitution after alpha-beta-depleted transplantation in children. Unmatched junction bases numbered 9, after V lost 0 bases and J lost 6 bases. Per germline, CDR1 WSHSY and CDR2 SAAADI. The CDR3 is 16 amino acids. As it was prepared, the TCRbeta library received unique molecular identifiers. One entry per CDR3 protein results from TCRdb running MiXCR on the PCR reads. The data show 300,000 or so distinct CDR3 sequences, about 10% seen once. In its sample, this clonotype was seen a few times. The receptor comes from a human donor who donated a stem cell graft to a child with SCID. The V gene is TRBV10-2, the J gene TRBJ1-1; 8 bases align to TRBD1. Sequencing used PBMCs from the stem cell graft donor, obtained from the stem cell graft. This CDR3 is CASSESGRGLRAEAFF. CDR3 in DNA: TGCGCCAGCAGTGAGTCTGGCAGGGGGCTACGGGCTGAAGCTTTCTTT.